What follows are 26 T cell receptor beta chains derived from one specimen sequenced in a study of blood T cell repertoires in COVID-19. The assay was immunoSEQ multiplex PCR, and TCRdb's table has in-frame clones only and misses some. This table has about 210,000 clones, about 76% appearing once. Material: PBMCs or T cells enriched from blood (not recorded which). Receptors originate from a woman aged 50 to 60 with acute COVID-19.

V usage is TRBV6-6 and J usage is TRBJ1-4; TRBD1 might be the D (6 bases). CDR3 length: 15 residues. From germline, CDR1 is MNHNY and CDR2 SVGAGI (reference sequence). Deletions cut 3 bases from V and 5 bases from J, with 13 bases between. The CDR3 DNA sequence: TGTGCCAGCAGTTATGCCCAGGGGAAGAATGAAAAACTGTTTTTT. Translating it yields CASSYAQGKNEKLFF.

The V and J genes are TRBV2 and TRBJ2-3; the match to TRBD2 covers 9 bases. CDR1 and CDR2 (germline): SNHLY, FYNNEI. After removal of 3 bases from V and 2 bases from J, the junction contained 3 bases not matched to a gene. The length of the CDR3 is 15 residues. The CDR3 region has the DNA TGTGCCAGCAGTGACGGGACTAGCATCACAGATACGCAGTATTTT. This codes for CASSDGTSITDTQYF.

This chain links TRBV6-5 with TRBJ2-3; D might be TRBD2 (5 bases). Germline V gene data show CDR1 as MNHEY and CDR2 as SVGAGI. Deletions cut 0 bases from V and 0 bases from J, with 7 bases between. The CDR3 loop spans 15 amino acids. CDR3 residues: CASSYSSASTDTQYF. As DNA, the CDR3 is TGTGCCAGCAGTTACTCTAGCGCCAGCACAGATACGCAGTATTTT.

The chain recombines TRBV7-2 with TRBJ1-5, with TRBD1 as a possible D gene (5 bases). Looked up from germline, CDR1 is SGHTA and CDR2 is FQGNSA. V was cut by 5 bases and J by 11 bases, with 13 bases left in between. The CDR3 consists of 12 residues. CDR3 protein: CASSLGHSAQHF. Written as DNA, the CDR3 is TGTGCCAGCAGCCTAGGACATTCGGCCCAGCATTTT.

This sequence joins TRBV3-1 (or the pseudogene TRBV3-2) and TRBJ1-2, with D uncertain. Germline CDR1 is LGHDT and CDR2 is YNNKEL (reference sequence). The CDR3 has 12 residues. Trimming took 4 bases from V and 3 from J, leaving 6 bases between them. The CDR3 is CASSREYYGYTF. In DNA, the CDR3 is TGTGCCAGCAGCCGCGAGTACTATGGCTACACCTTC.

This clone was detected only a few times. The J gene is TRBJ1-2, the V gene TRBV5-6, with 9 bases that match TRBD1. CDR1 and CDR2 (germline): SGHDT, YYEEEE. Trimming took 4 bases from V and 6 from J; bases not matched to a gene: 7. This CDR3 comprises 14 residues. The CDR3 nucleotides are TGTGCCAGCAGCCCCTGGACAGGGGTCGATGGCTACACCTTC. It specifies CASSPWTGVDGYTF.

The chain has TRBV2 and TRBJ2-7; D is unclear. The CDR3 sequence is 12 residues long. V was cut by 6 bases and J by 0 bases, with 6 bases left in between. Germline V lookup: CDR1 SNHLY, CDR2 FYNNEI. For the CDR3, the DNA is TGTGCCAGCAGAGCAGGCTCCTACGAGCAGTACTTC. Its protein product is CASRAGSYEQYF.

The V gene is TRBV19, the J gene TRBJ2-1; TRBD1 matches 12 bases. V trimming: 5 bases; J trimming: 9 bases; junction bases outside the gene matches: 14. From germline, CDR1 is LNHDA and CDR2 SQIVND (reference sequence). This CDR3 is built from 17 residues. CDR3 amino acids: CASSVGTGGPTVGEQFF. CDR3 nucleotides: TGTGCCAGTAGTGTAGGGACAGGGGGCCCGACGGTTGGTGAGCAGTTCTTC. Using reference TRBV19 and TRBJ2-1 for the parts outside the CDR3, the full variable domain is DGGITQSPKYLFRKEGQNVTLSCEQNLNHDAMYWYRQDPGQGLRLIYYSQIVNDFQKGDIAEGYSVSREKKESFPLTVTSAQKNPTAFYLCASSVGTGGPTVGEQFFGPGTRLTVL.

The gene calls are TRBV6-5 and TRBJ1-2; D remains unclear. The CDR3 length is 14 residues. V shed 7 bases and J shed 0 bases, with 12 bases lying between them. Germline-derived CDR1 and CDR2 are MNHEY and SVGAGI. CDR3 sequence (DNA): TGTGCCAGCAAACTAGACGGTTCTAACTATGGCTACACCTTC. Translation: CASKLDGSNYGYTF.

This chain joins TRBV9 and TRBJ1-1; a possible D gene is TRBD1 (5 bases). V gave up 3 bases and J gave up 3 bases, with 6 bases separating them. The CDR3 runs to 12 residues. Per germline, CDR1 SGDLS and CDR2 YYNGEE. The CDR3 here is CASSAQDTEAFF. CDR3 bases: TGTGCCAGCAGCGCACAGGACACTGAAGCTTTCTTT.

This clone was observed a handful of times. CDR3: CASSQDRGNLENTIYF. CDR3 DNA sequence: TGTGCCAGCAGCCAAGATCGCGGGAATCTGGAAAACACCATATATTTT. The V and J genes are TRBV3-1 (or the pseudogene TRBV3-2) and TRBJ1-3; D is uncertain. This CDR3 region has 16 residues. CDR1 LGHDT and CDR2 YNNKEL come from the germline V gene (reference sequence). Trimming pared 0 bases from V and 6 bases from J, leaving 15 bases between.

The chain employs TRBV7-2 and TRBJ2-1; no clear D. In germline, CDR1 is SGHTA, CDR2 FQGNSA. The CDR3 consists of 17 residues. V gave up 1 base and J gave up 0 bases, with 13 bases separating them. CDR3 protein: CASSLGRRTGSYNEQFF. The CDR3 region has the DNA TGTGCCAGCAGCTTAGGTCGGAGAACGGGCTCCTACAATGAGCAGTTCTTC.

The rearrangement joins TRBV2 to TRBJ2-7; D may be TRBD2 (7 bases). The length of the CDR3 is 14 residues. Trimming left V 7 bases short and J 4 bases short, with 17 bases between. Germline-derived CDR1 and CDR2 are SNHLY and FYNNEI. CDR3 residues: CASKMGGAPYEQYF. The CDR3 DNA reads TGTGCCAGCAAAATGGGGGGGGCGCCTTACGAGCAGTACTTC. The full variable domain, its missing parts supplied by reference TRBV2 and TRBJ2-7, is EPEVTQTPSHQVTQMGQEVILRCVPISNHLYFYWYRQILGQKVEFLVSFYNNEISEKSEIFDDQFSVERPDGSNFTLKIRSTKLEDSAMYFCASKMGGAPYEQYFGPGTRLTVT.

The CDR3 DNA is TGCGCCAGCAGCCAAGATTTCCAGGTGTACTCTGGAAACACCATATATTTT. Amino acids: CASSQDFQVYSGNTIYF. The rearrangement uses TRBV4-3 and TRBJ1-3, with D uncertain. The germline V gene has CDR1 LGHNA and CDR2 YSLEER. The CDR3 is 17 residues long. Trimming shortened V by 0 bases and J by 0 bases, and 12 bases separated the two germline ends.

The CDR3 region is CASRPTGAEETQYF. The CDR3 coding sequence is TGCGCCAGCAGACCTACAGGGGCGGAAGAGACCCAGTACTTC. The rearrangement uses TRBV5-1 and TRBJ2-5, with 7 bases matching TRBD1. In germline, CDR1 is SGHRS, CDR2 YFSETQ. V was pared by 5 bases and J by 3 bases, with 7 bases of the junction left unmatched. The CDR3 is 14 residues long.

The chain combines TRBV7-8 with TRBJ1-3; TRBD1 agrees at 8 bases. CDR3 length: 15 amino acids. The germline CDR1 and CDR2 sequences are SGHVS and FQNEAQ. After removal of 6 bases from V and 0 bases from J, the junction contained 4 bases not matched to a gene. The CDR3 sequence is CASRKGQGSGNTIYF. The DNA of the CDR3 is TGTGCCAGCAGAAAAGGACAGGGCTCTGGAAACACCATATATTTT.

In its sample, this clone was seen many times. This chain connects TRBV5-1 to TRBJ1-2; maybe TRBD1 (5 bases). Trimming took 3 bases from V and 8 from J, leaving 14 bases between them. The CDR3 is made up of 13 amino acids. Germline values: CDR1 SGHRS, CDR2 YFSETQ. CDR3 sequence: CASSSLGTVGYTF. CDR3 coding DNA: TGCGCCAGCAGCTCGCTCGGGACTGTGGGCTACACCTTC.

The chain couples TRBV6-1 to TRBJ1-1; a possible D gene is TRBD1 (5 bases). The CDR3 covers 13 residues. CDR1 MNHNS and CDR2 SASEGT come from the germline V gene. Trimming took off 2 bases at V and 9 bases at J, with 13 bases between the two ends. The CDR3 DNA follows: TGTGCCAGCAGTGAACCCCTCGGGGGGAAAGCTTTCTTT. As protein: CASSEPLGGKAFF.

The chain uses TRBV27 and TRBJ1-2; 7 nucleotides line up with TRBD1. V lost 6 bases and J lost 3; bases outside the gene matches: 7. The germline CDR1 and CDR2 sequences are MNHEY and SMNVEV (reference sequence). The CDR3 covers 14 residues. The CDR3 protein is CASSTGARHYGYTF. In DNA, the CDR3 is TGTGCCAGCAGCACAGGGGCGCGCCACTATGGCTACACCTTC.

The chain couples TRBV11-2 to TRBJ2-3, with TRBD2 as a possible D gene (5 bases). Looked up from germline, CDR1 is SGHAT and CDR2 is FQNNGV. The V gene lost 5 bases and the J gene lost 0 bases, with 9 bases spanning the gap. The CDR3 runs 14 residues. CDR3 in amino acids: CASSAGLSTDTQYF. Written as DNA, the CDR3 is TGTGCCAGCAGCGCTGGACTGAGCACAGATACGCAGTATTTT.

This clone turned up a few times. V usage is TRBV5-1 and J usage is TRBJ2-3; the match to TRBD2 covers 10 bases. The germline V gene has CDR1 SGHRS and CDR2 YFSETQ. The CDR3 totals 17 residues. Losses at the gene ends were 1 base for V and 1 base for J; bases not matched to a gene: 6. The CDR3: CASSLFASGGGTDTQYF. In nucleotides, the CDR3 is TGCGCCAGCAGCTTGTTCGCTAGCGGGGGCGGCACAGATACGCAGTATTTT.

V is TRBV7-9 and J is TRBJ1-6; 9 bases are a match to TRBD1. Germline-derived CDR1 and CDR2 are SEHNR and FQNEAQ (reference sequence). The CDR3 is 14 amino acids. The V gene end was trimmed by 8 bases and the J gene end by 5 bases; junction bases not matched to a gene: 4. CDR3 DNA: TGTGCCAGCGGCGGGGACAGGGATAATTCACCCCTCCACTTT. Translation: CASGGDRDNSPLHF.

CDR3 loop: CASSRWTSGGIHNEQFF. CDR3 DNA sequence: TGTGCCAGCAGCAGGTGGACTAGCGGGGGTATCCACAATGAGCAGTTCTTC. This chain joins TRBV7-9 and TRBJ2-1; 13 bases agree with TRBD2. CDR3 size: 17 residues. Germline loops: CDR1 SEHNR, CDR2 FQNEAQ (reference sequence). V lost 5 bases to trimming and J lost 5 bases; unmatched junction nucleotides: 9.

This clone was counted at least ten times. The rearrangement links TRBV13 to TRBJ2-3; D may be TRBD2 (5 bases). The CDR3 is 14 amino acids. V was cut by 7 bases and J by 1 base, with 12 bases left in between. The V gene's germline CDR1 is PRHDT and CDR2 FYEKMQ (reference sequence). The CDR3 spells CASMRWGGTDTQYF. DNA for the CDR3: TGTGCCAGCATGCGGTGGGGAGGCACAGATACGCAGTATTTT.

The chain is built from TRBV7-9 and TRBJ2-1, with 13 nucleotides matching TRBD2. The V segment lost 5 bases and the J segment 6 bases; nucleotides outside the gene matches: 7. This CDR3 spans 16 amino acids. Per the germline V gene, CDR1 is SEHNR and CDR2 is FQNEAQ (reference sequence). Written as DNA, the CDR3 is TGTGCCAGCAGCCAACCGGGACTAGCGGGATCCAATGAGCAGTTCTTC. It translates to CASSQPGLAGSNEQFF.

The genes are TRBV11-2 and TRBJ2-5; D might be TRBD1 (5 bases). Germline V gene sequence: CDR1 SGHAT, CDR2 FQNNGV. The germline V and J ends were trimmed by 1 base and 5 bases, with 11 bases remaining between them. There are 14 residues in the CDR3. CDR3 amino acids: CASSLAGPGETQYF. CDR3 sequence (DNA): TGTGCCAGCAGCTTAGCTGGGCCAGGGGAGACCCAGTACTTC.